Described below is a single T cell receptor (beta chain) sequence and its context. A sample-barcoded 5' primer and a J-beta primer mix were used in a second PCR of roughly 7 to 12 cycles. MiXCR was run by TCRdb on the 5' RACE reads, yielding one entry per CDR3 protein. The sample has approximately 810,000 distinct CDR3 sequences; 29% are singletons. The CDR3 has 14 amino acids. J was trimmed by 0 bases and V by 6 bases; bases with no gene match: 4. This specimen comes from a study of blood T cells in healthy people across ages. The specimen was blood. This clonotype was sampled from a woman over 75 in good health. The gene calls are TRBV12-3 or TRBV12-4 and TRBJ2-7; 8 nucleotides match TRBD2. CDR3 residues: CASSHGRGSYEQYF. CDR3 sequence (DNA): TGTGCCAGCAGCCACGGGAGGGGCTCCTACGAGCAGTACTTC.